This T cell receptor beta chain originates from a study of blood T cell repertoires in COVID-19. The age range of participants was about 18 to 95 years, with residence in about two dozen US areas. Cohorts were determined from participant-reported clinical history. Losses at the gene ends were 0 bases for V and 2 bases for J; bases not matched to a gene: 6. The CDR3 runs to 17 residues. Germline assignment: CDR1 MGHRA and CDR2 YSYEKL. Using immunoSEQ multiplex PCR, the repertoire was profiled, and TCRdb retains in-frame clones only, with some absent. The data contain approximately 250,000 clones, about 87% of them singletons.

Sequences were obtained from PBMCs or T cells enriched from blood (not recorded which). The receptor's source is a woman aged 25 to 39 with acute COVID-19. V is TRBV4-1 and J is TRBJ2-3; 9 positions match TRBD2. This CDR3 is CASSQDRLAGYTDTQYF. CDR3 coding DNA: TGCGCCAGCAGCCAAGATCGGCTAGCGGGATACACAGATACGCAGTATTTT.